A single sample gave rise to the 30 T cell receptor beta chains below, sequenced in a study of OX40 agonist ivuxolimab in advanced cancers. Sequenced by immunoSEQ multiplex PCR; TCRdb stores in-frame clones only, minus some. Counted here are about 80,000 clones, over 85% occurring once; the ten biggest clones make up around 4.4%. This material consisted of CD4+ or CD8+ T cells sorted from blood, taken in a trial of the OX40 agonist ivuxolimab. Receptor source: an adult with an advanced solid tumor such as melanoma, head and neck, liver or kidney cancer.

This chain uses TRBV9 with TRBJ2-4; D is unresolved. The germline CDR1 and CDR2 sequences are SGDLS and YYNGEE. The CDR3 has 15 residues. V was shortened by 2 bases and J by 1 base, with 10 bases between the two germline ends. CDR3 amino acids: CASSVEGFAKNIQYF. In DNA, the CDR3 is TGTGCCAGCAGCGTCGAAGGGTTTGCCAAAAACATTCAGTACTTC. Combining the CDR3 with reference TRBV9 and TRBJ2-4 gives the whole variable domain DSGVTQTPKHLITATGQRVTLRCSPRSGDLSVYWYQQSLDQGLQFLIQYYNGEERAKGNILERFSAQQFPDLHSELNLSSLELGDSALYFCASSVEGFAKNIQYFGAGTRLSVL.

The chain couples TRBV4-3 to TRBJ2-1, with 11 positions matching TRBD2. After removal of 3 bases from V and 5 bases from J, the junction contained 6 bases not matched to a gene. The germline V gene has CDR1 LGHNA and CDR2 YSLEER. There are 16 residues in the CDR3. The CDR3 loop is CASSHGTSGANNEQFF. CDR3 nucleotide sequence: TGCGCCAGCAGCCACGGGACTAGCGGCGCCAACAATGAGCAGTTCTTC.

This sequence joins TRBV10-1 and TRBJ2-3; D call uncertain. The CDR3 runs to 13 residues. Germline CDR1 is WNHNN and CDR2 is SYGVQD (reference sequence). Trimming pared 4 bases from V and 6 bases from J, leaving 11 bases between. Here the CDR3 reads CASSGRIPDTQYF. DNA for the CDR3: TGCGCCAGCAGTGGTCGGATCCCCGATACGCAGTATTTT.

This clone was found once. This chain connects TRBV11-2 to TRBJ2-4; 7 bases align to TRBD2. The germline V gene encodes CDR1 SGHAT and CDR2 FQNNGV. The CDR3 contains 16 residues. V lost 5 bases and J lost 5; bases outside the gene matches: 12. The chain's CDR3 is CASSPGTILSQNIQYF. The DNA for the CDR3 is TGTGCCAGCAGCCCCGGGACTATTTTAAGTCAAAACATTCAGTACTTC.

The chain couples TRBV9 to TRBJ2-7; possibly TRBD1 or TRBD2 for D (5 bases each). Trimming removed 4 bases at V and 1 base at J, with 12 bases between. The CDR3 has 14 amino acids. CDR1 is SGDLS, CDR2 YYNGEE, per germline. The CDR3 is CASSHRDPSYEQYF. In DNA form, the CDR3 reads TGTGCCAGCAGCCACCGGGACCCTTCCTACGAGCAGTACTTC.

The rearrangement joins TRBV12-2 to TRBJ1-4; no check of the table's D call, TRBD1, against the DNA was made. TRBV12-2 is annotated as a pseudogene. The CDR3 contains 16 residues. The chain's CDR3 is CASRLAHRTGSEKLFF. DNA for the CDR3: TGTGCAAGTCGCTTAGCCCACAGAACCGGTAGTGAAAAACTGTTTTTT.

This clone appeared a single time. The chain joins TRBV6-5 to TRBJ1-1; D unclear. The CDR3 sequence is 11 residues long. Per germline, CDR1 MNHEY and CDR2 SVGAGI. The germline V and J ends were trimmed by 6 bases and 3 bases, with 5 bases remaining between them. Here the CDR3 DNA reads TGTGCCAGCAGCTATGACACTGAAGCTTTCTTT. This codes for CASSYDTEAFF.

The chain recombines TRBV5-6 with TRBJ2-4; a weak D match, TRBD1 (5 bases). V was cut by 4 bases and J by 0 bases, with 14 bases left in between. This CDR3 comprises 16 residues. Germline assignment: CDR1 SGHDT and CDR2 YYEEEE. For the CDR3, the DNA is TGTGCCAGCAGCCACAGGATCTCCATAGCCAAAAACATTCAGTACTTC. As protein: CASSHRISIAKNIQYF.

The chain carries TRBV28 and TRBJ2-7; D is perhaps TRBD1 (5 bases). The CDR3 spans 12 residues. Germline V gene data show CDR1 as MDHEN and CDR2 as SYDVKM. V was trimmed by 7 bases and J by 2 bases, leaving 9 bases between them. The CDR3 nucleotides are TGTGCCAGCAAGGACATGGCCTACGAGCAGTACTTC. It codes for CASKDMAYEQYF.

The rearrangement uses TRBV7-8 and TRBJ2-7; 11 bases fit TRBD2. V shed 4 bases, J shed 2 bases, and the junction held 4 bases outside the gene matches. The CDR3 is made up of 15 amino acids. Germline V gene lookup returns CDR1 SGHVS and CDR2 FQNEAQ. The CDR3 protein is CASSWGLAEAYEQYF. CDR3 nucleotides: TGTGCCAGCAGCTGGGGACTAGCGGAGGCCTACGAGCAGTACTTC.

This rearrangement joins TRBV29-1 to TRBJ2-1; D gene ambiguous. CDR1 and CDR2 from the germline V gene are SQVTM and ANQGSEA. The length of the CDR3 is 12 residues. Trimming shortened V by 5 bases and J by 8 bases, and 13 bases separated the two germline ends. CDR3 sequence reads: CSVFVGLYEQFF. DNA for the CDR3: TGCAGCGTTTTCGTGGGCCTCTATGAGCAGTTCTTC.

In DNA form, the CDR3 reads TGCGCCAGCAGCCTACCAGCGGGGTTCCCAGATACGCAGTATTTT. This gives the protein CASSLPAGFPDTQYF. The rearrangement links TRBV5-1 to TRBJ2-3; 7 nucleotides line up with TRBD2. The CDR3 consists of 15 residues. J lost 4 bases, V lost 4 bases, and 9 bases had no gene match. From germline, CDR1 is SGHRS and CDR2 YFSETQ.

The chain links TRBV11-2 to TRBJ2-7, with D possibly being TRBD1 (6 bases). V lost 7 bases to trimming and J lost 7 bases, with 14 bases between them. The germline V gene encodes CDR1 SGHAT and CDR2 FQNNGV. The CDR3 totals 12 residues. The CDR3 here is CASKLGGIEQYF. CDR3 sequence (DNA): TGTGCCAGCAAGTTAGGGGGTATAGAGCAGTACTTC.

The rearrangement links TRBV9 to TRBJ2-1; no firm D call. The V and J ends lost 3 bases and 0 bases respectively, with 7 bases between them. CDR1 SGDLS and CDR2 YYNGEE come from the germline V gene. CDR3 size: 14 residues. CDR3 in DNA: TGTGCCAGCAGCGCTAAAAGCTCCTACAATGAGCAGTTCTTC. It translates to CASSAKSSYNEQFF.

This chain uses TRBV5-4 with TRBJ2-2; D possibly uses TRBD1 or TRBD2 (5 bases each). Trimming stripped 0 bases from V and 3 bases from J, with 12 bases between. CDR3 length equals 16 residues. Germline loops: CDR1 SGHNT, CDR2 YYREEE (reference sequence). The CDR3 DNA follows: TGTGCCAGCAGCTTGGGGGGGAGTGGGGACACCGGGGAGCTGTTTTTT. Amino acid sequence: CASSLGGSGDTGELFF. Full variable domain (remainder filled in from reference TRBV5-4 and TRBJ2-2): ETGVTQSPTHLIKTRGQQVTLRCSSQSGHNTVSWYQQALGQGPQFIFQYYREEENGRGNFPPRFSGLQFPNYSSELNVNALELDDSALYLCASSLGGSGDTGELFFGEGSRLTVL.

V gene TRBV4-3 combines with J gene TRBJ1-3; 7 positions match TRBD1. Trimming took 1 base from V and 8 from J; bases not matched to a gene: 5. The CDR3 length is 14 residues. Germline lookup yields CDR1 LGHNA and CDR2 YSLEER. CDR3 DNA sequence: TGCGCCAGCAGCCAAGGGACAGGAAGGGACACCATATATTTT. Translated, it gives CASSQGTGRDTIYF.

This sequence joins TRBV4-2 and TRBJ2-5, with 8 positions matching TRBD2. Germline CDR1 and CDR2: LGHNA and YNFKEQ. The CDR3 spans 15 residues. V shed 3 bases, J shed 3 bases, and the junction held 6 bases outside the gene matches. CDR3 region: CASSQREAGEETQYF. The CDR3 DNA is TGTGCCAGCAGCCAGCGGGAGGCGGGGGAAGAGACCCAGTACTTC.

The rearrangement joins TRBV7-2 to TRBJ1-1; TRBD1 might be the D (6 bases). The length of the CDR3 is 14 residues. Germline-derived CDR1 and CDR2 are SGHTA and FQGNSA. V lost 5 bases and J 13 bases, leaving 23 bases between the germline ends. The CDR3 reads CASSTPREGVPYFF. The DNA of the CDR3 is TGTGCCAGCAGCACCCCAAGAGAGGGGGTCCCTTATTTCTTT.

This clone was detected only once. The chain's CDR3 is CASSAGTPNSNQPQHF. CDR3 DNA sequence: TGTGCCAGCTCCGCCGGGACCCCCAATAGCAATCAGCCCCAGCATTTT. The chain joins TRBV18 to TRBJ1-5, with a possible D match to TRBD1 (5 bases). Per the germline V gene, CDR1 is KGHSH and CDR2 is LQKENI. The CDR3 totals 16 residues. V was pared by 6 bases and J by 0 bases, with 15 bases between.

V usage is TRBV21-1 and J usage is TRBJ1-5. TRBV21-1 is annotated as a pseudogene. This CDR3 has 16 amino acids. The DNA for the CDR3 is TGTGCCAGCAGCAAAGGGTTCGGTAATAGCAATCAGCCCCAGCATTTT. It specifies CASSKGFGNSNQPQHF.

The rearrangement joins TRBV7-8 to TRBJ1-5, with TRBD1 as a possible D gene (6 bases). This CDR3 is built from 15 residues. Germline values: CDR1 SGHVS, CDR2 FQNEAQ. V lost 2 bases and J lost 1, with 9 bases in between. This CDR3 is CASSLQGRSNQPQHF. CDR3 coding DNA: TGTGCCAGCAGCTTACAGGGGAGAAGCAATCAGCCCCAGCATTTT.

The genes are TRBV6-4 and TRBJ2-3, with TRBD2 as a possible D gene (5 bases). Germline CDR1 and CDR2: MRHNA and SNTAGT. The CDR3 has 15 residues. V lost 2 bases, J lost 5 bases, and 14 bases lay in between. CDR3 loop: CASSDRPLAQDTQYF. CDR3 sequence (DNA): TGTGCCAGCAGTGACCGACCTCTAGCACAAGATACGCAGTATTTT.

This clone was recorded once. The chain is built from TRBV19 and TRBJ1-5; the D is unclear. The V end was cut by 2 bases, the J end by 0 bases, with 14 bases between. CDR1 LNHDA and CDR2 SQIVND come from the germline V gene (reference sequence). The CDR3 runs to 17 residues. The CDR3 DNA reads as TGTGCCAGTAGTATATTTGAGGGAGCTTATAGCAATCAGCCCCAGCATTTT. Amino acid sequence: CASSIFEGAYSNQPQHF.

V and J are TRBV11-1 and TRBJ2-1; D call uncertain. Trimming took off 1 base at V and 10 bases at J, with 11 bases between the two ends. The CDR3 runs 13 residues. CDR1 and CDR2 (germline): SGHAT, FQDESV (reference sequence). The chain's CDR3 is CASSLEPLGEQFF. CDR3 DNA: TGTGCCAGCAGCTTAGAGCCCCTGGGGGAGCAGTTCTTC.

The CDR3 protein is CASSQDLQGARGEQFF. The CDR3 coding sequence is TGCGCCAGCAGCCAAGACCTCCAGGGGGCGCGGGGTGAGCAGTTCTTC. The chain uses TRBV4-1 and TRBJ2-1, with 8 bases that match TRBD1. The CDR3 is 16 amino acids. Trimming removed 0 bases from V and 9 bases from J; junction bases left unmatched: 10. Germline V lookup: CDR1 MGHRA, CDR2 YSYEKL.

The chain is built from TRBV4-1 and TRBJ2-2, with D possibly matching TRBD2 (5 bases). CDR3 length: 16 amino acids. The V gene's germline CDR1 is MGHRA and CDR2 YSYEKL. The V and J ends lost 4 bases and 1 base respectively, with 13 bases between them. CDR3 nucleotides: TGCGCCAGCAGCCGAGTTGTGGACTGGAACACCGGGGAGCTGTTTTTT. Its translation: CASSRVVDWNTGELFF.

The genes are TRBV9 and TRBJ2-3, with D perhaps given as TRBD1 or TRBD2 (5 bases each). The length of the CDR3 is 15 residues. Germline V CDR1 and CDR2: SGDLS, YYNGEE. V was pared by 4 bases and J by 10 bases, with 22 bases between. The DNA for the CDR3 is TGTGCCAGCAGCTTCCGTTCCGGGACCTCCCGCGCGCAGTATTTT. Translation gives CASSFRSGTSRAQYF.

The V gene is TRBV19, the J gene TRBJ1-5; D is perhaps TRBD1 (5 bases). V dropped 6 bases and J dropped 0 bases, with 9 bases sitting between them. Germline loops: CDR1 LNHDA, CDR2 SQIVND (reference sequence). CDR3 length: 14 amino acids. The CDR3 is CASSWGGSNQPQHF. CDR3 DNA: TGTGCCAGTAGCTGGGGGGGTAGCAATCAGCCCCAGCATTTT.

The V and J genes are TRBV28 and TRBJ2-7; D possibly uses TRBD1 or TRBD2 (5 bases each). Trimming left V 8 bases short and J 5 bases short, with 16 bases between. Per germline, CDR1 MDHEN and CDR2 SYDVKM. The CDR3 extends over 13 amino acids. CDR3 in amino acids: CASQGRDLNEQYF. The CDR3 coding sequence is TGTGCCAGCCAGGGCAGGGACCTGAACGAGCAGTACTTC.

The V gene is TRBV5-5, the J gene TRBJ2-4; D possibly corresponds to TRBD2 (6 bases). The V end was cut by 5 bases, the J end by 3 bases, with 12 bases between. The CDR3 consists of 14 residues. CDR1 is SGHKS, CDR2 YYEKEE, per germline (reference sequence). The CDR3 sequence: CASRNSGGKNIQYF. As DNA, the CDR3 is TGTGCCAGCAGGAATAGCGGAGGCAAAAACATTCAGTACTTC. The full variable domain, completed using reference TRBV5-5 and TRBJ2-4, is DAGVTQSPTHLIKTRGQQVTLRCSPISGHKSVSWYQQVLGQGPQFIFQYYEKEERGRGNFPDRFSARQFPNYSSELNVNALLLGDSALYLCASRNSGGKNIQYFGAGTRLSVL.